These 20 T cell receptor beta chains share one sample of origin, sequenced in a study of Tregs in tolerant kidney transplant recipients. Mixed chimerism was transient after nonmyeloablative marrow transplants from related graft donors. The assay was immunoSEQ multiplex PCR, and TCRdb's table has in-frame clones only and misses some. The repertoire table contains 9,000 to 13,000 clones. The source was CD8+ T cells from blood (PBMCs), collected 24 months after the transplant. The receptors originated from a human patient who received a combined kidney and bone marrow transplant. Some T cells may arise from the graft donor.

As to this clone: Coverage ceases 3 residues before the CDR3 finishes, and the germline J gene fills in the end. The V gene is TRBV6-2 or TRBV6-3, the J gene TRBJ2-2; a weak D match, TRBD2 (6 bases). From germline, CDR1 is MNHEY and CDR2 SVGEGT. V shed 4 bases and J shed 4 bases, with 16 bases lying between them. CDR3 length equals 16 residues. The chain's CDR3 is CASSSFTSRGTGELFF. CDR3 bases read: TGTGCCAGCAGTTCCTTTACTAGCCGCGGCACCGGGGAG.

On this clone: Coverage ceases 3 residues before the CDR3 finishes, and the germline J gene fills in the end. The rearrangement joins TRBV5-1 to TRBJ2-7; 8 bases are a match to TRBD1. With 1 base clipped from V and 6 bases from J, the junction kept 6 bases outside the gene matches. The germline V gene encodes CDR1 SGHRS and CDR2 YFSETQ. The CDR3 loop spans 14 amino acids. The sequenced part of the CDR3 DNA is TGCGCCAGCAGCTTGTCGAGCAGGGGGCCCGAG. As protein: CASSLSSRGPE. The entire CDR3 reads CASSLSSRGPEQYF. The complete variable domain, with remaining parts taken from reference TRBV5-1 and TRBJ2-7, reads KAGVTQTPRYLIKTRGQQVTLSCSPISGHRSVSWYQQTPGQGLQFLFEYFSETQRNKGNFPGRFSGRQFSNSRSEMNVSTLELGDSALYLCASSLSSRGPEQYFGPGTRLTVT.

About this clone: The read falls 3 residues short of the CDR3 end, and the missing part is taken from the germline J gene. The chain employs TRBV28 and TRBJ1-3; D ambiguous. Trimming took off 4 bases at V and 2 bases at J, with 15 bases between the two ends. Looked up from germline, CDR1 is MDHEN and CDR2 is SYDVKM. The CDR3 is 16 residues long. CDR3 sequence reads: CASSSIIEYPGNTIYF. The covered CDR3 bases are TGTGCCAGCAGTTCTATCATAGAATACCCTGGAAACACC.

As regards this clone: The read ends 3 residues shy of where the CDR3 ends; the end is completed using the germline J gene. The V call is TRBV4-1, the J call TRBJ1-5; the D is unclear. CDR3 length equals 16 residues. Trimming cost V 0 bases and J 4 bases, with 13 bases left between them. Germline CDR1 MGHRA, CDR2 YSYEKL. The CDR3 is CASSQEPRTSNQPQHF. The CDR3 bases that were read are TGCGCCAGCAGCCAAGAACCCCGGACTTCGAATCAGCCC.

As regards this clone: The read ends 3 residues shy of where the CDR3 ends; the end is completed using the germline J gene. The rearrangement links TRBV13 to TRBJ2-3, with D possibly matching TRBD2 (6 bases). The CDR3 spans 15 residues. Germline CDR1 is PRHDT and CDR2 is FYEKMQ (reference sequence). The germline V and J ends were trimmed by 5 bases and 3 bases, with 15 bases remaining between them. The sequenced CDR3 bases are TGTGCCAGCAGCATCCGGACTGGGGGGACAGATACG. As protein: CASSIRTGGTDT. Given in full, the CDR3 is CASSIRTGGTDTQYF.

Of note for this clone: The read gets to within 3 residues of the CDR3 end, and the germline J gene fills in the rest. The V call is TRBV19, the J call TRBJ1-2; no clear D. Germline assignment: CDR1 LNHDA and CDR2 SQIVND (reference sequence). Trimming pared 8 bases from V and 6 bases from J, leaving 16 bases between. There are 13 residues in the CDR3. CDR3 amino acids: CASDNLQENGYTF. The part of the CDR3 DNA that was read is TGTGCCAGTGATAATCTCCAGGAAAATGGC.

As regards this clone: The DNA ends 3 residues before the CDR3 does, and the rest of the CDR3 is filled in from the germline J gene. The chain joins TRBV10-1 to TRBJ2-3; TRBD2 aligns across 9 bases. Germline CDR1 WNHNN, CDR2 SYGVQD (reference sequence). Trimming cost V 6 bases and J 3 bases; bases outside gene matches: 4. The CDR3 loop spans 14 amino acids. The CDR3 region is CASSHGLATDTQYF. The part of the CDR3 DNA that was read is TGCGCCAGCAGCCACGGACTAGCGACAGATACG.

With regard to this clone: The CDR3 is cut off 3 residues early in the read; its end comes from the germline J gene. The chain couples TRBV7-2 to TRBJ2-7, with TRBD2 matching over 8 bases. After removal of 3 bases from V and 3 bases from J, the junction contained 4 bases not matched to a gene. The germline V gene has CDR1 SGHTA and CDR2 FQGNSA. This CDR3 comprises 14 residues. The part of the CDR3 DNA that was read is TGTGCCAGCAGCTTCGGGACTAGTCGCTACGAG. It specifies CASSFGTSRYE. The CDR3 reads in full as CASSFGTSRYEQYF.

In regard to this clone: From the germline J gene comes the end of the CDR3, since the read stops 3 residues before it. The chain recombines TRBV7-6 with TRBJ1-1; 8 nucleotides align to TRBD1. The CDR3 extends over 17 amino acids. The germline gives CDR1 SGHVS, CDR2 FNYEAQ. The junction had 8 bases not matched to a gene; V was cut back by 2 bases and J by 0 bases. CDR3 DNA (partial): TGTGCCAGCAGCTTATCAGGGGGCCTAATAATGAACACTGAA. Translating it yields CASSLSGGLIMNTE. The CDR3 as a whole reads CASSLSGGLIMNTEAFF.

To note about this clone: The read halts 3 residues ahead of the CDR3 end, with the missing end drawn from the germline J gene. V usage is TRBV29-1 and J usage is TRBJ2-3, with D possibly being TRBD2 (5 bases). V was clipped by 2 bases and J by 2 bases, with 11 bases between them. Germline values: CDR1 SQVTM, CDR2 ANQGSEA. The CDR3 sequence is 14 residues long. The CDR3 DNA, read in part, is TGCAGCGTTGAAATGGACTCATACACAGATACG. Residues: CSVEMDSYTDT. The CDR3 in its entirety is CSVEMDSYTDTQYF.

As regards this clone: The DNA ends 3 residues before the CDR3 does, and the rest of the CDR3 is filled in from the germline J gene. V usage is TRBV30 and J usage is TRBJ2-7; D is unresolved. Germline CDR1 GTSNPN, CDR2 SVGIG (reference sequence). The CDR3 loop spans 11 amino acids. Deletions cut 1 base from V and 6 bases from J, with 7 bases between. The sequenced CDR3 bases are TGTGCCTGGAGTGAAGGGTTCGAG. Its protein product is CAWSEGFE. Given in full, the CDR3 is CAWSEGFEQYF.

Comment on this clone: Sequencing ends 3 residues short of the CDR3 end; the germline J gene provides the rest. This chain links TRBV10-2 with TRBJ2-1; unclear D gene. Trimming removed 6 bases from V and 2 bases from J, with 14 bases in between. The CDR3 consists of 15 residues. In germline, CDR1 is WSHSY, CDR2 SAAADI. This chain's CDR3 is CASSSLDTPYNEQFF. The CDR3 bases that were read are TGCGCCAGCAGCTCCTTAGACACCCCCTACAATGAG.

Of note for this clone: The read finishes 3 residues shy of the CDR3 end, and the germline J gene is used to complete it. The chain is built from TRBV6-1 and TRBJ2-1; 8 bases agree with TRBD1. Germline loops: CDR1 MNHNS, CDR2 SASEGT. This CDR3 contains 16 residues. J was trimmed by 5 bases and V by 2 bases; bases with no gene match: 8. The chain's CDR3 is CASSERAGGVHNEQFF. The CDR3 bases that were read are TGTGCCAGCAGTGAACGGGCAGGGGGCGTTCACAATGAG.

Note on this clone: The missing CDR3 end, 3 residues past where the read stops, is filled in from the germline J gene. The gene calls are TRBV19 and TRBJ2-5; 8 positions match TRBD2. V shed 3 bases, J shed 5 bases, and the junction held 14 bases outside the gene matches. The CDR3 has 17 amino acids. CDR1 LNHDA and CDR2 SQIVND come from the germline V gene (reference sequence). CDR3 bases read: TGTGCCAGTAGTATTGCGAGCGGGGGAACCCAGGGCGAGACC. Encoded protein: CASSIASGGTQGET. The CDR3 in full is CASSIASGGTQGETQYF.

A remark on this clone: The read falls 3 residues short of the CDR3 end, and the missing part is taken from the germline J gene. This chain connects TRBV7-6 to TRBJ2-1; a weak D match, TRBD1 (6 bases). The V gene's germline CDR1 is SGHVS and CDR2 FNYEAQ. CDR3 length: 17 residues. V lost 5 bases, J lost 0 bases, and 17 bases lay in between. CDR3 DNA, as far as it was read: TGTGCCAGCAGCCCCCGACGGGGACAAAGCTCCTACAATGAG. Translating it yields CASSPRRGQSSYNE. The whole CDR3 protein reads CASSPRRGQSSYNEQFF.

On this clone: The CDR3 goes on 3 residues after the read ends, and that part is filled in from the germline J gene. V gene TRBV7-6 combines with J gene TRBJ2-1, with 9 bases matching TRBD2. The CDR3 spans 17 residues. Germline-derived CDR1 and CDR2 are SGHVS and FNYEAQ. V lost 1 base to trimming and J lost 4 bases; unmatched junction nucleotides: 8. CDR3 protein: CASSLEKNSGSYNEQFF. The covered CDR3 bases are TGTGCCAGCAGCTTAGAGAAGAATAGCGGGAGTTACAATGAG.

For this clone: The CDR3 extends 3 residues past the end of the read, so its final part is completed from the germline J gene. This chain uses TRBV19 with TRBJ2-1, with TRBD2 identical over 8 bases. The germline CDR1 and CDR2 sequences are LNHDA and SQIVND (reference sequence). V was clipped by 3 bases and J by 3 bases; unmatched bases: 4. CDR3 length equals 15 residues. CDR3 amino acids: CASSISGNSYNEQFF. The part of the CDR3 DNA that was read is TGTGCCAGTAGTATTAGCGGGAACAGCTACAATGAG.

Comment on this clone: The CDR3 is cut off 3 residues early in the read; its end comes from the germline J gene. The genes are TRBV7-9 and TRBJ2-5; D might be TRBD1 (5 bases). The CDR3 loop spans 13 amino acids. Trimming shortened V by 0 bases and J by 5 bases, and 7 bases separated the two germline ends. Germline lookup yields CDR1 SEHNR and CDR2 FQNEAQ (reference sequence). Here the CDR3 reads CASSLASGETQYF. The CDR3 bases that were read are TGTGCCAGCAGCTTAGCTTCAGGGGAGACC.

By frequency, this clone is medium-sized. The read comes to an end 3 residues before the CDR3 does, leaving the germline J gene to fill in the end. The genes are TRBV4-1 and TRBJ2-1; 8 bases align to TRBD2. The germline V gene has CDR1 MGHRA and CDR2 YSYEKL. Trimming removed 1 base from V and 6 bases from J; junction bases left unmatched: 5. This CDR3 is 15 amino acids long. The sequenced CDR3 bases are TGCGCCAGCAGCCAAGGTCCGGGACTAGGCAATGAG. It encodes CASSQGPGLGNE. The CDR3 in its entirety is CASSQGPGLGNEQFF.

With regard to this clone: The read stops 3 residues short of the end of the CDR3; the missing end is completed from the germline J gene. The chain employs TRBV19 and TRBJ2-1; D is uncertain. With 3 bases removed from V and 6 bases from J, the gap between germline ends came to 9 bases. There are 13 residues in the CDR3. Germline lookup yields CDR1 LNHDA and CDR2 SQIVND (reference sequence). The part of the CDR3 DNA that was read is TGTGCCAGTAGTATTTGGGCAAGCAATGAG. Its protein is CASSIWASNE. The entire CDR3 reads CASSIWASNEQFF.